This T cell receptor beta chain derives from a study of CD8 T cells in Susac syndrome. An amount of RNA that ranged from roughly 0.45 to 1 ug was reverse transcribed with random hexamers. TCRdb processed the immunoSEQ multiplex PCR reads anew with MiXCR; each CDR3 protein has one entry. The table includes just under 150,000 distinct CDR3 sequences, roughly 94% detected once. Germline V gene sequence: CDR1 SNHLY, CDR2 FYNNEI. The V segment lost 6 bases and the J segment 10 bases; nucleotides outside the gene matches: 11. There are 15 residues in the CDR3. The chain is built from TRBV2 and TRBJ2-1, with TRBD2 matching over 11 bases. Material: CD4+ T cells from PBMCs. This sequence originates from a human donor in good health. The CDR3 DNA sequence: TGTGCCAGCAGCGAAACTAGCGGGAGTAATCGCGAGCAGTTCTTC. Residues: CASSETSGSNREQFF.